A single sample is the source of the 7 T cell receptor beta chains below, sequenced in a study of T cells expressing NK-cell markers. With the 5' RACE reads reprocessed, TCRdb shows one record per CDR3 protein and no DNA. The sample spans about 540,000 distinct CDR3 sequences; the ten largest clones claim approximately 3.5%. Material: blood T cells: a sorted CD56 or NKG2C T cell subset, CD4+ or CD8+ T cells, or bulk PBMC T cells (not recorded which). The receptors here all came from a man between 18 and 35 years old in good health.

The V gene is TRBV29-1, the J gene TRBJ2-1; the TCRdb D gene call, TRBD1, has no DNA to confirm it. Germline V gives CDR1 SQVTM, CDR2 ANQGSEA. This CDR3 has 14 residues. CDR3 residues: CSVETAGVNNEQFF.

The V and J genes are TRBV24-1 and TRBJ2-3; TCRdb selects TRBD2, and the lack of DNA leaves this call unchecked. Germline-derived CDR1 and CDR2 are KGHDR and SFDVKD. This CDR3 has 18 amino acids. The CDR3 reads CATSSNLAGVESTDTQYF.

The rearrangement uses TRBV7-2 and TRBJ2-7; TCRdb's assignment of TRBD2 cannot be checked, as there is no DNA. The CDR3 is 17 residues long. CDR1 is SGHTA and CDR2 is FQGNSA in the germline V gene. This CDR3 reads CASRPSQGLAGGYEQYF. The full variable domain, rest sourced from reference TRBV7-2 and TRBJ2-7, is GAGVSQSPSNKVTEKGKDVELRCDPISGHTALYWYRQSLGQGLEFLIYFQGNSAPDKSGLPSDRFSAERTGGSVSTLTIQRTQQEDSAVYLCASRPSQGLAGGYEQYFGPGTRLTVT.

The rearrangement uses TRBV10-1 and TRBJ2-6; TCRdb indicates TRBD1, and absent DNA this call remains unverified. Germline loops: CDR1 WNHNN, CDR2 SYGVQD (reference sequence). This CDR3 is 15 amino acids long. The CDR3 here is CASSVPPRGANVLTF.

The chain employs TRBV25-1 and TRBJ2-4; the TRBD1 assignment by TCRdb is unverifiable without DNA. The germline CDR1 and CDR2 sequences are MGHDK and SYGVNS. The CDR3 spans 14 residues. The CDR3 protein is CASSESGTMNIQYF.

The V and J genes are TRBV29-1 and TRBJ1-1; TCRdb's D call, TRBD1, is unchecked because there is no DNA. Germline assignment: CDR1 SQVTM and CDR2 ANQGSEA. CDR3 length: 13 amino acids. This CDR3 is CSFLGGFNTEAFF.

The CDR3 protein is CASSLRGEVDNEQFF. The chain combines TRBV5-1 with TRBJ2-1; no DNA is available, so the TRBD2 call from TCRdb remains unchecked. CDR1 and CDR2 (germline): SGHRS, YFSETQ. The CDR3 loop spans 15 amino acids.